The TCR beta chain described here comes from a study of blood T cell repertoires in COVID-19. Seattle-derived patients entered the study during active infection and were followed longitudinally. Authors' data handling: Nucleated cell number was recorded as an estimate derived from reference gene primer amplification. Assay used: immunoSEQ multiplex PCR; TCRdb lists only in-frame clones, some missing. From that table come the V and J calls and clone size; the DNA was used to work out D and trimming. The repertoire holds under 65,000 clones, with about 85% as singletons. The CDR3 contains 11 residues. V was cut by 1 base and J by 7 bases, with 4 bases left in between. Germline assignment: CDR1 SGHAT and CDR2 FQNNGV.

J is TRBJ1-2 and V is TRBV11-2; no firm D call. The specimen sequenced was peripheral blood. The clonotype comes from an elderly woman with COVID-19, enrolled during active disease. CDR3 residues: CASSLGGGYTF. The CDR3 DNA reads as TGTGCCAGCAGCTTAGGCGGTGGCTACACCTTC.